The TCR beta chain described here comes from a study of T-cell memory formation after mild COVID-19. Of note for this clonotype: The target antigen is unknown.

Study-level results: Later expanders leaned CD4+, whereas day 15 to 85 contracting clones were balanced CD4/CD8. Clonal second-wave expansions that peaked on day 37 had unconfirmed SARS-CoV-2 specificity.

cDNA libraries for TCR alpha and TCR beta, carrying sample barcodes and UMIs, came from 5'RACE with constant-segment primers. One entry per CDR3 protein results from TCRdb running MiXCR on the 5' RACE reads. The table records around 340,000 distinct CDR3 sequences, over 10% of them present only once. Per the germline V gene, CDR1 is ENHRY and CDR2 is SYGVKD. V was clipped by 6 bases and J by 2 bases, with 8 bases between them. The CDR3 loop spans 14 amino acids. The rearrangement links TRBV10-3 to TRBJ2-6, with a possible D match to TRBD1 (6 bases). This clonotype originated in a man between 18 and 35 years old who had mild COVID-19 (a few samples of this study predate the infection). Cell type and time point are not known. The specimen was PBMCs or a T cell subset sorted from them (not recorded which). The CDR3 coding sequence is TGTGCCATCAGACAGGGTCCTGGGGCCAACGTCCTGACTTTC. As protein: CAIRQGPGANVLTF.